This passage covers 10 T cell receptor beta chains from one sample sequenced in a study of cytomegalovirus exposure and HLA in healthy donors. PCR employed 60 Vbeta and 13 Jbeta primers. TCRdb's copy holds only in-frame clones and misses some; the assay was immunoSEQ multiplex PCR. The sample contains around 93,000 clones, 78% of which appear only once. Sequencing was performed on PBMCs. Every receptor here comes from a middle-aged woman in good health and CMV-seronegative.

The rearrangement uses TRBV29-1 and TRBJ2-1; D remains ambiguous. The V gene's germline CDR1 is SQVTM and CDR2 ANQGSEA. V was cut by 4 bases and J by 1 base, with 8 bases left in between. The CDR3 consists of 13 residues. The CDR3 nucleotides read TGCAGCGTTGGTCAGTTGTCCTACAATGAGCAGTTCTTC. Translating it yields CSVGQLSYNEQFF.

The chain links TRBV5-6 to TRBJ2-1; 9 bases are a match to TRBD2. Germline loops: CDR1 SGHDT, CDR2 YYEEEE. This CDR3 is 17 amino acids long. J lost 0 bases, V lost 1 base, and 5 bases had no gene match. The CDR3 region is CASSLISTSGSYNEQFF. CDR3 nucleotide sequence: TGTGCCAGCAGCTTGATTTCGACTAGCGGCTCCTACAATGAGCAGTTCTTC.

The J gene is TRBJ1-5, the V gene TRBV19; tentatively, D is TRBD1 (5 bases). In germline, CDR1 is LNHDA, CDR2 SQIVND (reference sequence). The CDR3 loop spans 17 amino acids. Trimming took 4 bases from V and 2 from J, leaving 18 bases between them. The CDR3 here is CASSRELRSRGNQPQHF. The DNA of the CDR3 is TGTGCCAGTAGTAGGGAACTGAGGAGCAGGGGCAATCAGCCCCAGCATTTT.

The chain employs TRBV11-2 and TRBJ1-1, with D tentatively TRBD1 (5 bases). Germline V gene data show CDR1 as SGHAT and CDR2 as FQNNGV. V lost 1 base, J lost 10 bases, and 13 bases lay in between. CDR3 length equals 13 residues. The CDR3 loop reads CASSLVPGVGAFF. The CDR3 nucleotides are TGTGCCAGCAGCTTAGTTCCGGGGGTAGGAGCTTTCTTT.

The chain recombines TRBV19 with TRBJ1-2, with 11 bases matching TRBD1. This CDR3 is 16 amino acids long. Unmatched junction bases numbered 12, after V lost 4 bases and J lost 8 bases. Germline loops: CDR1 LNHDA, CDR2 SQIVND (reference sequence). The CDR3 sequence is CASSKGQGAPAWGYTF. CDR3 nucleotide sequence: TGTGCCAGTAGTAAAGGACAGGGGGCGCCTGCTTGGGGCTACACCTTC.

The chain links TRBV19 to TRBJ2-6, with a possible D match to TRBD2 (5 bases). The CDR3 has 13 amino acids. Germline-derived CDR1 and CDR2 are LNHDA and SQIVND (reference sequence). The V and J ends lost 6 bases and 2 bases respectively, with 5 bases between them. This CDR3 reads CASSGAGANVLTF. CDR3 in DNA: TGTGCCAGTAGCGGGGCTGGGGCCAACGTCCTGACTTTC. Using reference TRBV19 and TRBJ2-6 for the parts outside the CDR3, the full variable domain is DGGITQSPKYLFRKEGQNVTLSCEQNLNHDAMYWYRQDPGQGLRLIYYSQIVNDFQKGDIAEGYSVSREKKESFPLTVTSAQKNPTAFYLCASSGAGANVLTFGAGSRLTVL.

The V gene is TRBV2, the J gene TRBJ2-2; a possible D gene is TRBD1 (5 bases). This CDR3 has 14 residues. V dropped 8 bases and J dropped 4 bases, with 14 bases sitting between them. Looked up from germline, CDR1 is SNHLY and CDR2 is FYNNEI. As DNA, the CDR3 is TGTGCCAGCCGACAGAGGACGGGCACCGGGGAGCTGTTTTTT. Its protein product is CASRQRTGTGELFF.

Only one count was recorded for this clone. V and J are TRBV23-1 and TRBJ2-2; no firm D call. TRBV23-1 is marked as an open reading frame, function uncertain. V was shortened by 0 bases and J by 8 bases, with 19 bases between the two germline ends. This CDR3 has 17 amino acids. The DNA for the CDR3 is TGCGCCAGCAGTCAATCACCGAAGGTCAGGTCCCAAGGGGAGCTGTTTTTT. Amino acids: CASSQSPKVRSQGELFF.

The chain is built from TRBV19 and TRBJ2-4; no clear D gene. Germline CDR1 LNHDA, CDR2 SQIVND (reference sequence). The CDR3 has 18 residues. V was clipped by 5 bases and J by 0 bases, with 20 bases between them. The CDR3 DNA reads TGTGCCAGTAGTTCTATAGTTGGGCTTAAACTAGCCAAAAACATTCAGTACTTC. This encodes CASSSIVGLKLAKNIQYF.

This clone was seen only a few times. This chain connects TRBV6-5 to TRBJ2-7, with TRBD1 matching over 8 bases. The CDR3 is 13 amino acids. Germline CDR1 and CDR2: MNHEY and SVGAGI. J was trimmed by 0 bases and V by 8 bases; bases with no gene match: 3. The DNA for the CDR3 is TGTGCCAGCCAAGGGACAGGCTCCTACGAGCAGTACTTC. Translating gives CASQGTGSYEQYF.